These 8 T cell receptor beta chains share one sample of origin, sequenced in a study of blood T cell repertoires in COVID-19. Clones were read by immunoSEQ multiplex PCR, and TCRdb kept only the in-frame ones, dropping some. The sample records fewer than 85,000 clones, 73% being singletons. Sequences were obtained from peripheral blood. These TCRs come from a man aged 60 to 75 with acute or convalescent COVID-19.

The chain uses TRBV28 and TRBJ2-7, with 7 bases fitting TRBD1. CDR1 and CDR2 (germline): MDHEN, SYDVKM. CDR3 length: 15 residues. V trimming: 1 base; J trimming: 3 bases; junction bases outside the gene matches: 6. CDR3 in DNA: TGTGCCAGCAGTTTATCGTCAGGGGGTCTCTACGAGCAGTACTTC. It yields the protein CASSLSSGGLYEQYF.

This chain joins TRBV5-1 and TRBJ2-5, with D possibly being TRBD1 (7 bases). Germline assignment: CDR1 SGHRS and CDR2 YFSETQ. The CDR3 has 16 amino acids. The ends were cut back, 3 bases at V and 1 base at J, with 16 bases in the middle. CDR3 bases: TGCGCCAGCAGCTCGGGGCGGGACAGCTTCCAAGAGACCCAGTACTTC. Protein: CASSSGRDSFQETQYF.

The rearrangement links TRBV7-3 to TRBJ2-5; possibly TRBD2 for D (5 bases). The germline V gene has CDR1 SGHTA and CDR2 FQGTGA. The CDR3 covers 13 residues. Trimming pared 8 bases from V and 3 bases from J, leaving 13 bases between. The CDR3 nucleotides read TGTGCCAGCGGGGAGAAATACGAAGAGACCCAGTACTTC. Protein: CASGEKYEETQYF.

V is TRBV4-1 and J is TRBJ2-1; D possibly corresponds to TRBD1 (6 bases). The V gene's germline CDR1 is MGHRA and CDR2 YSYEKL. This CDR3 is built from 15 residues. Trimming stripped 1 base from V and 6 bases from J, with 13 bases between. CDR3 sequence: CASSQVQGNRNEQFF. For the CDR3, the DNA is TGCGCCAGCAGCCAAGTTCAGGGGAATCGCAATGAGCAGTTCTTC.

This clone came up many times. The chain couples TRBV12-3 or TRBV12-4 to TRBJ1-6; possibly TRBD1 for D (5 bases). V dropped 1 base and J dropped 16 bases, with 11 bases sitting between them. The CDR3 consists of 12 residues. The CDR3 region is CASSLGPGTLHF. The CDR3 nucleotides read TGTGCCAGCAGTTTAGGGCCAGGGACTCTCCACTTT.

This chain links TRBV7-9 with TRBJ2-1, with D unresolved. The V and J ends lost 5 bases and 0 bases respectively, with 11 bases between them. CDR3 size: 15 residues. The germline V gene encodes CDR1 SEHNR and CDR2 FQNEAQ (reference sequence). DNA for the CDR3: TGTGCCAGCAGCCCCGACGGAGCCTCCTACAATGAGCAGTTCTTC. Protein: CASSPDGASYNEQFF.

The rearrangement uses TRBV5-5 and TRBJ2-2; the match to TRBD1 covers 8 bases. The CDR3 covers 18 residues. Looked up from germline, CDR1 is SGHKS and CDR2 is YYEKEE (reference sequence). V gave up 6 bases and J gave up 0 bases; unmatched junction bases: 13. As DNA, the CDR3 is TGTGCCAGCACCGACGGGACAGGTGAACTGACGAACACCGGGGAGCTGTTTTTT. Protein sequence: CASTDGTGELTNTGELFF.

The CDR3 sequence: CASSITSGSYNEQFF. CDR3 sequence (DNA): TGTGCCAGCAGCATCACTAGCGGGAGCTACAATGAGCAGTTCTTC. This chain uses TRBV9 with TRBJ2-1; 11 nucleotides agree with TRBD2. J was trimmed by 3 bases and V by 4 bases; bases with no gene match: 3. Germline CDR1 reads SGDLS; CDR2 reads YYNGEE. This CDR3 has 15 amino acids.